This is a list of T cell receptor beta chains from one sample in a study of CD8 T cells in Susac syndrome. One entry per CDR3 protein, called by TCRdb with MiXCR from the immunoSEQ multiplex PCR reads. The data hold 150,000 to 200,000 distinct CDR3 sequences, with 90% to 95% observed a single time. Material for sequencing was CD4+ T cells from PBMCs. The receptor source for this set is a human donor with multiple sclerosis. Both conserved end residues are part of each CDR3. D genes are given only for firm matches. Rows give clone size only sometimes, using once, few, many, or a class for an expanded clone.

CAWSLESNQPQHF | TGTGCCTGGAGTTTGGAGAGCAATCAGCCCCAGCATTTT | . | TRBJ1-5 | . | TRBV30
CASSPYRPTENTEAFF | TGCGCCAGCTCGCCATACCGACCGACAGAGAACACTGAAGCTTTCTTT | . | TRBJ1-1 | . | TRBV5-1
CASSSYRYEQYF | TGTGCCAGCAGTTCCTATAGGTACGAGCAGTACTTC | . | TRBJ2-7 | . | TRBV12-3/TRBV12-4
CASSPWASLYEQYF | TGCGCCAGCAGCCCGTGGGCTTCCCTTTACGAGCAGTACTTC | . | TRBJ2-7 | . | TRBV23-1
CASSPLPLIQGNTEAFF | TGTGCCAGCTCACCTCTTCCGTTGATTCAGGGGAACACTGAAGCTTTCTTT | once | TRBJ1-1 | . | TRBV18
CASSLTGGVTEAFF | TGTGCCAGCAGTTTGACAGGGGGGGTTACTGAAGCTTTCTTT | . | TRBJ1-1 | TRBD1 | TRBV2
CASSFSKYNEQFF | TGTGCCAGCAGCTTCTCTAAGTACAATGAGCAGTTCTTC | . | TRBJ2-1 | . | TRBV11-2
CASSHLSLAVTTGELFF | TGCGCCAGCAGCCATCTGAGCCTAGCGGTAACCACCGGGGAGCTGTTTTTT | . | TRBJ2-2 | TRBD2 | TRBV4-1
CARREQQNEQYF | TGTGCCAGAAGAGAACAGCAAAACGAGCAGTACTTC | once | TRBJ2-7 | . | TRBV2
CASSLSPGQLNQPQHF | TGTGCCAGCAGCTTATCTCCGGGACAGCTCAATCAGCCCCAGCATTTT | . | TRBJ1-5 | TRBD1 | TRBV5-6
CASSQSGALPYTEAFF | TGCGCCAGCAGCCAAAGCGGGGCCCTGCCTTACACTGAAGCTTTCTTT | . | TRBJ1-1 | . | TRBV4-1
CASSNRQGSETQYF | TGTGCCAGCAGTAACAGACAGGGGTCAGAGACCCAGTACTTC | . | TRBJ2-5 | TRBD1 | TRBV2
CSTRTVNTEAFF | TGCAGCACCCGGACAGTGAACACTGAAGCTTTCTTT | . | TRBJ1-1 | . | TRBV29-1
CASSSFYRDRGHEQYF | TGTGCCAGCAGTTCCTTCTATCGGGACAGGGGGCACGAGCAGTACTTC | . | TRBJ2-7 | TRBD1 | TRBV27
CAISAGQGNFGANVLTF | TGTGCCATCAGTGCGGGACAGGGAAACTTTGGGGCCAACGTCCTGACTTTC | . | TRBJ2-6 | TRBD1 | TRBV10-3
CASRTGNQPQHF | TGTGCCAGCCGGACAGGCAATCAGCCCCAGCATTTT | . | TRBJ1-5 | . | TRBV6-5
CSARVAGAWNEQFF | TGCAGTGCTAGAGTGGCGGGAGCTTGGAATGAGCAGTTCTTC | . | TRBJ2-1 | TRBD2 | TRBV20-1
CSAAVSGREQYF | TGCAGTGCTGCGGTGTCAGGGCGCGAGCAGTACTTC | . | TRBJ2-7 | . | TRBV20-1
CASSSPLKGSYEQYF | TGTGCCAGCAGTTCCCCCTTAAAGGGATCCTACGAGCAGTACTTC | . | TRBJ2-7 | . | TRBV28
CSATSPGSSYEQYF | TGCAGCGCTACATCCCCCGGGAGCTCCTACGAGCAGTACTTC | . | TRBJ2-7 | . | TRBV20-1
CASSPKTGGNTEAFF | TGTGCCAGTAGTCCTAAGACAGGGGGGAACACTGAAGCTTTCTTT | . | TRBJ1-1 | TRBD1 | TRBV19
CASSKRQGQSPEAFF | TGTGCCAGCAGTAAAAGACAGGGGCAATCACCTGAAGCTTTCTTT | . | TRBJ1-1 | TRBD1 | TRBV27
CASSKLAGGIMDEQFF | TGTGCCAGCAGCAAACTAGCGGGAGGGATTATGGATGAGCAGTTCTTC | few | TRBJ2-1 | TRBD2 | TRBV11-2
CASSPPTTMNTEAFF | TGTGCCAGCAGCCCCCCGACAACGATGAACACTGAAGCTTTCTTT | . | TRBJ1-1 | . | TRBV5-4
CAISERSNQPQHF | TGTGCCATCAGTGAGCGTAGCAATCAGCCCCAGCATTTT | . | TRBJ1-5 | . | TRBV10-3
CASSQEKSGVGDEQYF | TGTGCCAGCAGCCAAGAAAAATCAGGGGTTGGGGACGAGCAGTACTTC | . | TRBJ2-7 | . | TRBV4-2
CASSVQSTRRGYTF | TGTGCCAGCAGTGTCCAGTCCACCCGACGTGGCTACACCTTC | . | TRBJ1-2 | . | TRBV2
CASETRRKTLGQGRPDTQYF | TGTGCCAGCGAAACGCGCCGGAAAACCCTGGGACAGGGGCGCCCAGATACGCAGTATTTT | . | TRBJ2-3 | TRBD1 | TRBV12-3/TRBV12-4
CASSGTGRVNTIYF | TGTGCCAGTAGTGGGACAGGGAGAGTGAACACCATATATTTT | . | TRBJ1-3 | TRBD1 | TRBV19
CASSQHRSRREKLFF | TGTGCCAGCAGCCAGCACAGGTCGCGCAGAGAAAAACTGTTTTTT | . | TRBJ1-4 | . | TRBV7-8
CASSTWGRETEAFF | TGTGCCAGCAGTACGTGGGGGCGGGAAACTGAAGCTTTCTTT | . | TRBJ1-1 | . | TRBV6-5
CASSLDSGTDTQYF | TGTGCCAGCAGCCTCGACAGCGGCACAGATACGCAGTATTTT | . | TRBJ2-3 | . | TRBV5-4